This T cell receptor beta chain is from a study of cytomegalovirus exposure and HLA in healthy donors. The PCR used 60 Vbeta and 13 Jbeta primers. Sequencing was performed with immunoSEQ multiplex PCR; in TCRdb, only in-frame clones are kept and a portion is missing. The top ten clones hold 9.5% to 13% of a sample with some 110,000 clones, over 70% of them seen once. Whole-study findings and limits: HLA-A and HLA-B allele assignments for most subjects were reportedly predicted accurately using TCR beta sequences.

The CDR3 runs to 14 residues. Germline trimming cut 4 bases from V and 2 bases from J; bases unmatched to any gene: 5. Germline loops: CDR1 SNHLY, CDR2 FYNNEI. As regards this clone: The target antigen is unknown.

This sequence was found in a woman between 45 and 60 years old in good health and CMV-seropositive. V usage is TRBV2 and J usage is TRBJ2-7; 7 bases align to TRBD2. Source material: PBMCs. The CDR3 DNA is TGTGCCAGCAGTGTGGGGCTAGCGGCCTACGAGCAGTACTTC. Protein sequence: CASSVGLAAYEQYF.